This T cell receptor beta chain was identified during a study of T cell responses to AZD1222 COVID-19 vaccine. Sequenced by immunoSEQ multiplex PCR; TCRdb stores in-frame clones only, minus some. The sample has some 140,000 clones, roughly 90% seen once. Study results and caveats: Donors, mostly white British, included more females; clonal diversity was possibly underestimated. At study baseline, merely several AZD1222 recipients were seropositive. The CD4 TCRs associated with vaccination extended across spike and predominated at 160-218 and 743-854. Spike-specific TCR breadth and depth went up after people got two AZD1222 doses.

This clone has only one observation. Its antigen is not known. The CDR3 length is 15 residues. Germline V gene sequence: CDR1 SEHNR, CDR2 FQNEAQ (reference sequence). The junction had 5 bases not matched to a gene; V was cut back by 5 bases and J by 4 bases. Source: peripheral blood, taken on day 0 of AZD1222 vaccination. This chain connects TRBV7-9 to TRBJ1-6, with 7 bases lining up with TRBD1. The sequence was obtained from an adult in good health. Here the CDR3 DNA reads TGTGCCAGCAGCGCCTACAGGGGATATAATTCACCCCTCCACTTT. Translation: CASSAYRGYNSPLHF. Variable domain in full (rest from reference TRBV7-9 and TRBJ1-6): DTGVSQNPRHKITKRGQNVTFRCDPISEHNRLYWYRQTLGQGPEFLTYFQNEAQLEKSRLLSDRFSAERPKGSFSTLEIQRTEQGDSAMYLCASSAYRGYNSPLHFGNGTRLTVT.